Below are 26 T cell receptor beta chains sequenced from a single sample in a study of CD8+ T cells in alopecia areata. Sequencing used cDNA as its template, made by extracting RNA and reverse transcribing it. Using immunoSEQ multiplex PCR, the repertoire was profiled, and TCRdb retains in-frame clones only, with some absent. The sample has fewer than 200,000 clones, around three fifths seen once. The source material was CD4+ T cells sorted from blood, sampled at week 0. These TCRs come from a human donor with alopecia areata.

This chain links TRBV29-1 with TRBJ2-3; 7 bases match TRBD1. The junction had 7 bases not matched to a gene; V was cut back by 4 bases and J by 3 bases. Germline loops: CDR1 SQVTM, CDR2 ANQGSEA. This CDR3 contains 14 residues. This CDR3 reads CSVARQGGTDTQYF. The CDR3 DNA reads as TGCAGCGTTGCCCGACAGGGCGGGACAGATACGCAGTATTTT.

The CDR3 DNA follows: TGTGCCTGGGATACCTCTGGAAACACCATATATTTT. Its protein product is CAWDTSGNTIYF. The chain has TRBV30 and TRBJ1-3; no reliable D call. Germline lookup yields CDR1 GTSNPN and CDR2 SVGIG (reference sequence). Trimming removed 5 bases from V and 0 bases from J, with 5 bases in between. CDR3 length equals 12 residues.

This chain joins TRBV28 and TRBJ1-6, with 10 nucleotides matching TRBD1. CDR3 length: 14 residues. The V gene's germline CDR1 is MDHEN and CDR2 SYDVKM. The junction had 4 bases not matched to a gene; V was cut back by 4 bases and J by 10 bases. CDR3 protein: CASSSGTGASPLHF. In nucleotides, the CDR3 is TGTGCCAGCAGTTCCGGGACAGGGGCCTCACCCCTCCACTTT.

The gene calls are TRBV4-2 and TRBJ2-1; D assignment may be TRBD1 or TRBD2 (7 bases each). The CDR3 loop spans 13 amino acids. Germline V gives CDR1 LGHNA, CDR2 YNFKEQ. With 1 base removed from V and 14 bases from J, the gap between germline ends came to 15 bases. The CDR3: CASSQVRGGAEFF. CDR3 sequence (DNA): TGTGCCAGCAGCCAAGTCAGGGGGGGGGCCGAGTTCTTC.

The chain carries TRBV4-2 and TRBJ2-5; 7 bases match TRBD1. The CDR3 is made up of 15 amino acids. J gave up 2 bases and V 8 bases, and 11 bases lay outside the gene matches. The germline CDR1 and CDR2 sequences are LGHNA and YNFKEQ. CDR3 amino acids: CASGKRQGPQETQYF. CDR3 DNA: TGTGCCAGCGGCAAGAGACAGGGACCTCAAGAGACCCAGTACTTC.

Only a few counts were recorded for this clone. The chain joins TRBV6-5 to TRBJ1-2, with TRBD1 identical over 9 bases. Unmatched junction bases numbered 8, after V lost 5 bases and J lost 4 bases. The germline CDR1 and CDR2 sequences are MNHEY and SVGAGI. CDR3 length: 15 residues. CDR3 sequence reads: CASSPSGQGGYGYTF. CDR3 in DNA: TGTGCCAGCAGTCCATCGGGACAGGGAGGCTATGGCTACACCTTC.

V gene TRBV15 combines with J gene TRBJ2-7; D is unclear. The germline V gene encodes CDR1 LNHNV and CDR2 YYDKDF (reference sequence). The CDR3 runs 12 residues. Trimming left V 0 bases short and J 4 bases short, with 4 bases between. This CDR3 is CATSREYYEQYF. The CDR3 DNA reads TGTGCCACCAGCAGAGAATATTACGAGCAGTACTTC. The complete variable domain, with remaining parts taken from reference TRBV15 and TRBJ2-7, reads DAMVIQNPRYQVTQFGKPVTLSCSQTLNHNVMYWYQQKSSQAPKLLFHYYDKDFNNEADTPDNFQSRRPNTSFCFLDIRSPGLGDTAMYLCATSREYYEQYFGPGTRLTVT.

The chain links TRBV29-1 to TRBJ1-1; D unclear. The CDR3 sequence is 13 residues long. The V and J ends lost 3 bases and 0 bases respectively, with 8 bases between them. CDR1 is SQVTM and CDR2 is ANQGSEA in the germline V gene. CDR3 bases: TGCAGCGTTGATCGGCGGTTGAACACTGAAGCTTTCTTT. This encodes CSVDRRLNTEAFF.

This rearrangement joins TRBV20-1 to TRBJ1-2, with a weak D call TRBD1 (5 bases). Trimming left V 3 bases short and J 7 bases short, with 9 bases between. The CDR3 loop spans 11 amino acids. Germline CDR1 DFQATT, CDR2 SNEGSKA (reference sequence). The DNA of the CDR3 is TGCAGTGCTAGGACAGTTGGTGGCTACACCTTC. Residues: CSARTVGGYTF.

A remark on this clone: Compared with germline, one end of the junction differs, possibly owing to a read error. The rearrangement links TRBV7-7 to TRBJ2-5; tentative D call: TRBD1 (5 bases). The CDR3 is made up of 14 amino acids. Germline V gene sequence: CDR1 SSHAT, CDR2 FNYEAQ (reference sequence). The CDR3 DNA reads as TGTGCTAGCAGCTACAGGCAATGGGTGGAGACCCAGTACTTC. Amino acid sequence: CASSYRQWVETQYF.

This clone turned up a few times. The DNA for the CDR3 is TGTGCCAGCAGTCACCGACAGGGGACGGATGGCTACACCTTC. Protein sequence: CASSHRQGTDGYTF. This chain joins TRBV6-5 and TRBJ1-2, with 8 bases lining up with TRBD1. Germline V CDR1 and CDR2: MNHEY, SVGAGI. The CDR3 totals 14 residues. J lost 6 bases, V lost 5 bases, and 8 bases had no gene match.

About this clone itself: Other DNA variants within this sample encode the same CDR3. The chain is built from TRBV2 and TRBJ2-7; D is unresolved. Germline V gene data show CDR1 as SNHLY and CDR2 as FYNNEI. Trimming removed 1 base at V and 3 bases at J, with 4 bases between. The CDR3 totals 12 residues. The CDR3 here is CASSEGGYEQYF. In DNA form, the CDR3 reads TGTGCCAGCAGTGAAGGGGGCTACGAGCAGTACTTC.

V gene TRBV7-3 combines with J gene TRBJ2-3; unclear D gene. The germline V and J ends were trimmed by 2 bases and 0 bases, with 15 bases remaining between them. This CDR3 spans 17 amino acids. The germline V gene encodes CDR1 SGHTA and CDR2 FQGTGA. The CDR3 nucleotides are TGTGCCAGCAGCTTATTGGGCCTGGCCTTCAGCACAGATACGCAGTATTTT. Translated, it gives CASSLLGLAFSTDTQYF.

This rearrangement joins TRBV25-1 to TRBJ2-3, with 7 nucleotides matching TRBD1. Germline V CDR1 and CDR2: MGHDK, SYGVNS. V trimming: 4 bases; J trimming: 4 bases; junction bases outside the gene matches: 2. There are 13 residues in the CDR3. The CDR3 region is CASSATGSDTQYF. The CDR3 DNA sequence: TGTGCCAGCAGTGCGACAGGGTCAGATACGCAGTATTTT.

The gene calls are TRBV5-1 and TRBJ1-2; D ambiguous. The length of the CDR3 is 12 residues. V shed 1 base and J shed 4 bases, with 5 bases lying between them. Germline V lookup: CDR1 SGHRS, CDR2 YFSETQ. CDR3 sequence: CASSLSAYGYTF. The CDR3 DNA sequence: TGCGCCAGCAGCTTGTCGGCCTATGGCTACACCTTC.

This clone has a handful of counts. The chain is built from TRBV11-1 and TRBJ2-7, with 7 bases matching TRBD1. The V gene end was trimmed by 5 bases and the J gene end by 1 base; junction bases not matched to a gene: 8. This CDR3 region has 15 residues. Germline V gene lookup returns CDR1 SGHAT and CDR2 FQDESV (reference sequence). The CDR3 sequence: CASSPGTVRSYEQYF. DNA for the CDR3: TGTGCCAGCAGCCCAGGGACAGTGAGGTCCTACGAGCAGTACTTC.

The rearrangement joins TRBV28 to TRBJ2-7, with a weak D call TRBD2 (6 bases). This CDR3 is built from 13 residues. Germline V gene sequence: CDR1 MDHEN, CDR2 SYDVKM. Deletions cut 6 bases from V and 5 bases from J, with 14 bases between. The CDR3 region is CASRPPLANEQYF. The CDR3 nucleotides read TGTGCCAGCAGACCTCCTCTAGCGAACGAGCAGTACTTC. The full variable domain, completed using reference TRBV28 and TRBJ2-7, is DVKVTQSSRYLVKRTGEKVFLECVQDMDHENMFWYRQDPGLGLRLIYFSYDVKMKEKGDIPEGYSVSREKKERFSLILESASTNQTSMYLCASRPPLANEQYFGPGTRLTVT.

CDR3 in DNA: TGTGCCTGGAGTGTATCACCCGGGGGGACAGATACGCAGTATTTT. The encoded protein is CAWSVSPGGTDTQYF. V usage is TRBV30 and J usage is TRBJ2-3, with 7 bases lining up with TRBD2. Per germline, CDR1 GTSNPN and CDR2 SVGIG (reference sequence). The V and J ends lost 0 bases and 3 bases, in that order; junction bases with no gene match: 6. This CDR3 is built from 15 residues.

The V gene is TRBV9, the J gene TRBJ1-4, with D unresolved. Germline loops: CDR1 SGDLS, CDR2 YYNGEE. The V gene lost 0 bases and the J gene lost 0 bases, with 3 bases spanning the gap. The CDR3 length is 14 residues. Here the CDR3 reads CASSVAATNEKLFF. CDR3 nucleotides: TGTGCCAGCAGCGTAGCTGCAACTAATGAAAAACTGTTTTTT.

This clone has only a few counts. Other nucleotide sequences from this sample produce the same CDR3. The chain joins TRBV29-1 to TRBJ2-6, with D perhaps TRBD1 (5 bases). The CDR3 runs 13 residues. Germline loops: CDR1 SQVTM, CDR2 ANQGSEA. V was cut by 4 bases and J by 3 bases, with 7 bases left in between. CDR3 nucleotide sequence: TGCAGCGTTGCAGGGTTTGGGGCCAACGTCCTGACTTTC. Its protein product is CSVAGFGANVLTF.

This clone showed up just a few times. The chain combines TRBV29-1 with TRBJ2-7; D is possibly TRBD1 (5 bases). Germline V gene sequence: CDR1 SQVTM, CDR2 ANQGSEA. CDR3 length equals 14 residues. V was pared by 5 bases and J by 3 bases, with 17 bases between. The CDR3 region is CSVSTGVRIYEQYF. CDR3 bases: TGCAGCGTTTCCACAGGCGTCCGGATCTACGAGCAGTACTTC.

This clone was detected a few times. The CDR3: CASSRPVGTGLVEQYF. DNA of the CDR3: TGTGCCAGCTCACGCCCCGTTGGGACAGGGCTTGTCGAGCAGTACTTC. The chain couples TRBV18 to TRBJ2-7; 9 bases map to TRBD1. CDR1 is KGHSH and CDR2 is LQKENI in the germline V gene. V gave up 4 bases and J gave up 6 bases; unmatched junction bases: 13. CDR3 length equals 16 residues.

This clone was counted a few times. The chain carries TRBV2 and TRBJ2-3; D not certain. V lost 7 bases to trimming and J lost 5 bases, with 4 bases between them. Germline assignment: CDR1 SNHLY and CDR2 FYNNEI. The CDR3 loop spans 10 amino acids. This CDR3 reads CASKLDTQYF. The DNA of the CDR3 is TGTGCCAGCAAACTAGATACGCAGTATTTT.

This clone was observed a handful of times. CDR3 DNA sequence: TGTGCCAGCAGCTTACAGATCCGGAGGTCTTCACCCCTCCACTTT. Encoded protein: CASSLQIRRSSPLHF. The chain is built from TRBV7-8 and TRBJ1-6; D is uncertain. The CDR3 contains 15 residues. CDR1 is SGHVS, CDR2 FQNEAQ, per germline. V lost 2 bases to trimming and J lost 9 bases, with 14 bases between them. The full variable domain, with the rest looked up from reference TRBV7-8 and TRBJ1-6, is GAGVSQSPRYKVAKRGQDVALRCDPISGHVSLFWYQQALGQGPEFLTYFQNEAQLDKSGLPSDRFFAERPEGSVSTLKIQRTQQEDSAVYLCASSLQIRRSSPLHFGNGTRLTVT.

The J gene is TRBJ2-5, the V gene TRBV19; 11 bases map to TRBD2. Germline CDR1 and CDR2: LNHDA and SQIVND (reference sequence). The trim removed 5 bases at V and 7 bases at J, leaving 9 bases unmatched. The CDR3 length is 15 residues. CDR3 nucleotides: TGTGCCAGTAGTGTTAGCGGGGGGGCGAGGGTGACCCAGTACTTC. Translated: CASSVSGGARVTQYF.

In its sample, this clone was seen a few times. V gene TRBV5-1 combines with J gene TRBJ2-3, with D maybe TRBD1 (5 bases). CDR1 SGHRS and CDR2 YFSETQ come from the germline V gene. V was trimmed by 4 bases and J by 2 bases, leaving 8 bases between them. There are 13 residues in the CDR3. CDR3 in amino acids: CASSVRDTDTQYF. The CDR3 DNA sequence: TGCGCCAGCAGCGTCAGGGACACAGATACGCAGTATTTT.